Detailed here is one T cell receptor beta chain. The CDR3 is 15 amino acids. V was pared by 2 bases and J by 5 bases, with 12 bases between. Per germline, CDR1 SGHTA and CDR2 FQGNSA. The sample comes from a study of blood T cell repertoires in COVID-19. Across the study: Researchers got acute and convalescent COVID-19 samples from the United States, Italy and Spain. Sample material is recorded as cDNA or gDNA derived from T cells, B-cell-depleted T cells, or PBMCs.

How the authors handled the data: Reference gene primer amplification gave estimated nucleated cell counts. Profiling relied on immunoSEQ multiplex PCR, and the TCRdb table lists in-frame clones only, not all of them. The DNA gave D and trimming, while V, J and clone size come from that table. The sample has roughly 100,000 clones, more than 60% seen once; the top ten hold approximately 22%. V gene TRBV7-2 combines with J gene TRBJ2-2; perhaps TRBD1 as D (5 bases). This sequence was found in an older man with active or convalescent COVID-19. The source material was peripheral blood. CDR3 in DNA: TGTGCCAGCAGCTTACGGTTGGACATAACCGGGGAGCTGTTTTTT. Its protein product is CASSLRLDITGELFF.